A selection of T cell receptor beta chains follows, all from one sample in a study of cytomegalovirus exposure and HLA in healthy donors. Profiling relied on immunoSEQ multiplex PCR, and the TCRdb table lists in-frame clones only, not all of them. Of roughly 110,000 clones detected, around 64% appear once; the ten largest clones hold 2% to 2.5%. Material for sequencing was PBMCs. The receptors were sampled from a woman in her twenties or thirties in good health and CMV-seronegative. The CDR3 runs from the conserved cysteine through the conserved F or W. The order of the fields is V gene, J gene, CDR3 protein.

V gene: TRBV28; J gene: TRBJ2-7; CDR3 protein: CASSDRWSGSIDEQYF
V gene: TRBV6-6; J gene: TRBJ1-5; CDR3 protein: CASSLGTGVFQPQHF
V gene: TRBV28; J gene: TRBJ1-6; CDR3 protein: CASSLSGAGWTPLHF
V gene: TRBV6-6; J gene: TRBJ1-5; CDR3 protein: CASSYTTGTHQPQHF
V gene: TRBV6-5; J gene: TRBJ1-1; CDR3 protein: CASEETGRRTEAFF
V gene: TRBV10-3; J gene: -; CDR3 protein: CAISGRTSGTYEQYF
V gene: TRBV5-1; J gene: TRBJ2-7; CDR3 protein: CASSFWTSESSYEQYF
V gene: TRBV7-8; J gene: TRBJ2-1; CDR3 protein: CASSWGVGSSYNEQFF
V gene: TRBV6-6; J gene: TRBJ1-2; CDR3 protein: CASSYASSAGYGYTF
V gene: TRBV6-1; J gene: TRBJ2-7; CDR3 protein: CASSDPRVNYEQYF
V gene: TRBV6-1; J gene: TRBJ2-3; CDR3 protein: CASSAQQHDTQYF
V gene: TRBV6-1; J gene: TRBJ1-5; CDR3 protein: CASSASGGNQPQHF
V gene: TRBV7-2; J gene: TRBJ2-1; CDR3 protein: CASRGGHPGREQFF
V gene: TRBV7-2; J gene: TRBJ1-3; CDR3 protein: CASRPWGGERGGNTIYF
V gene: TRBV7-3; J gene: TRBJ1-2; CDR3 protein: CASSLGTGPYGYTF
V gene: TRBV30; J gene: TRBJ2-1; CDR3 protein: CAWSVRGEGYNEQFF
V gene: TRBV13; J gene: TRBJ2-3; CDR3 protein: CASSLTLAGGPDTQYF
V gene: TRBV4-2; J gene: TRBJ2-7; CDR3 protein: CASSQVSGRAHEQYF
V gene: TRBV7-9; J gene: TRBJ1-2; CDR3 protein: CASSLGGNYGYTF
V gene: TRBV6-5; J gene: TRBJ2-7; CDR3 protein: CASSYSPLPNYEQYF
V gene: TRBV6-1; J gene: TRBJ1-2; CDR3 protein: CASSQRDNYGYTF
V gene: TRBV19; J gene: TRBJ2-1; CDR3 protein: CASSYREGIEQFF
V gene: TRBV4-2; J gene: TRBJ2-1; CDR3 protein: CASSPQEASNNEQFF
V gene: TRBV7-9; J gene: TRBJ2-3; CDR3 protein: CASSYGTSTDTQYF
V gene: TRBV2; J gene: TRBJ2-2; CDR3 protein: CASTSTGELFF
V gene: TRBV6-5; J gene: TRBJ2-7; CDR3 protein: CASSSLTSGSRNEQYF
V gene: TRBV9; J gene: TRBJ2-1; CDR3 protein: CASSVGGSTLYNEQFF
V gene: TRBV6-1; J gene: TRBJ2-1; CDR3 protein: CASSGDRASSYNEQFF
V gene: TRBV10-1; J gene: TRBJ1-1; CDR3 protein: CASKQGLNTEAFF
V gene: TRBV27; J gene: TRBJ2-7; CDR3 protein: CASSSPLAGGNEQYF
V gene: TRBV5-1; J gene: TRBJ1-3; CDR3 protein: CASSPQQGIGGNTIYF
V gene: TRBV19; J gene: TRBJ1-2; CDR3 protein: CASSEQPRYGYTF
V gene: TRBV9; J gene: TRBJ1-1; CDR3 protein: CASSLRTGPNTEAFF
V gene: TRBV7-9; J gene: TRBJ1-1; CDR3 protein: CASSLDGAMNTEAFF
V gene: TRBV18; J gene: TRBJ2-7; CDR3 protein: CASSPRQGDSYEQYF
V gene: TRBV2; J gene: TRBJ1-3; CDR3 protein: CASSSGSGNTIYF
V gene: TRBV11-3; J gene: TRBJ1-2; CDR3 protein: CASSFRGKGQEKGYGYTF
V gene: TRBV6-6; J gene: TRBJ1-2; CDR3 protein: CASNTGERGYTF
V gene: TRBV15; J gene: TRBJ1-6; CDR3 protein: CATSSTGTVFSPLHF
V gene: TRBV5-6; J gene: TRBJ2-7; CDR3 protein: CASSVFEAGRPYEQYF